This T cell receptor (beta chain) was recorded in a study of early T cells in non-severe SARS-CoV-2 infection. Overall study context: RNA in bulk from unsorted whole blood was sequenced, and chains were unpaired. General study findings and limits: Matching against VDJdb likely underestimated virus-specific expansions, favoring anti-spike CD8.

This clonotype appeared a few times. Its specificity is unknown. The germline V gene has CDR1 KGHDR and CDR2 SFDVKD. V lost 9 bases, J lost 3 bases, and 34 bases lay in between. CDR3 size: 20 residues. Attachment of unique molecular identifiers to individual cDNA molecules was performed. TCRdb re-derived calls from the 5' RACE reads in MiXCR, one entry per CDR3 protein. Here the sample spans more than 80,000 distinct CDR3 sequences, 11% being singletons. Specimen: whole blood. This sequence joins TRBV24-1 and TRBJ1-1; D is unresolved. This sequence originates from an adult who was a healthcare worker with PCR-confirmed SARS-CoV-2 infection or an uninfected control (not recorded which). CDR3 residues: CATRGSSLRAGGDSDTEAFF. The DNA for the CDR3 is TGTGCCACCCGCGGGTCGTCGCTTAGGGCAGGTGGGGATTCGGACACTGAAGCTTTCTTT.